The clone carrying this T cell receptor beta chain was seen just once. CDR1 is SGHDT and CDR2 is YYEEEE in the germline V gene. Trimming pared 4 bases from V and 0 bases from J, leaving 12 bases between. This CDR3 has 15 residues. The data were taken from a study of T cells in tuberculosis. TCRdb keeps only in-frame clones here, not all; method: immunoSEQ multiplex PCR. The table has some 31,000 clones, around 95% seen once. The chain recombines TRBV5-6 with TRBJ2-3; the D gene is possibly TRBD2 (6 bases). This clonotype was sampled from a donor aged 10 to 29 with latent tuberculosis or without tuberculosis infection. Sequencing was done on a sample of PBMCs. The CDR3 nucleotides are TGTGCCAGCAGCAAGACTAGGTCTAGCACAGATACGCAGTATTTT. Translating it yields CASSKTRSSTDTQYF.